Listed below are T cell receptor beta chains from one sample, sequenced in a study of monozygotic twins with cystic fibrosis. Here immunoSEQ multiplex PCR was the method, and the copy in TCRdb shows in-frame clones only, minus some. Seen here are some 9,600 clones, roughly nine tenths observed once, and the top ten hold 4.5% to 6%. Sequences were obtained from blood. The receptors come from a boy aged 2 to 10 with cystic fibrosis. Both conserved end residues are part of each CDR3. The D gene is left open where the match is weak. Size values are once, few and many counts, or a class for expanded clones, and some rows have none.

d_gene	abundance	v_gene	j_gene	CDR3nt	CDR3aa
-	-	TRBV6-1	TRBJ2-4	TGTGCCTCCACTGAGCTAGCCAAAAACATTCAGTACTTC	CASTELAKNIQYF
TRBD1	-	TRBV6-4	TRBJ1-5	TGTGCCAGCAGTACATCGACAGGGGTCGGACAGCCCCAGCATTTT	CASSTSTGVGQPQHF
-	-	TRBV4-3	TRBJ1-5	TGCGCCAGCAGCCAAGGCCGGAGCCAGCCCCAGCATTTT	CASSQGRSQPQHF
TRBD1	-	TRBV18	TRBJ2-1	TGTGCCAGCTCACAAACCACCTCCGACAGGGCGAGTGAGCAGTTCTTC	CASSQTTSDRASEQFF
TRBD2	-	TRBV30	TRBJ2-5	TGTGCCTGGAGCCCACAGATCCGTAAACTAGCGGGGGGGCCGGAGACCCAGTACTTC	CAWSPQIRKLAGGPETQYF
-	-	TRBV6-6	TRBJ2-7	TGTGCCAGCAGTCCCCGGGACACCAACTCCTACGAGCAGTACTTC	CASSPRDTNSYEQYF
-	once	TRBV14	TRBJ1-2	TGTGCCAGCAGCACGCCCCAGGGAAGGGCTAACTATGGCTACACCTTC	CASSTPQGRANYGYTF
-	-	TRBV10-2	TRBJ1-2	TGCGCCAGCGAGGCCTCGAACAGGCCTGAAGCTAGGACCTTC	CASEASNRPEARTF
TRBD2	once	TRBV27	TRBJ2-1	TGTGCCAGCAAGGAGCGGGGGGGCCGGGACAATGAGCAGTTCTTC	CASKERGGRDNEQFF
-	-	TRBV6-1	TRBJ2-2	TGTGCCAGTATAGGGGACTTGAACACCGGGGAGCTGTTTTTT	CASIGDLNTGELFF
-	-	TRBV7-8	TRBJ1-2	TGTGCCAGCAGCTTAACCCAGGGCCCAAACTATGGCTACACCTTC	CASSLTQGPNYGYTF
-	-	TRBV5-1	TRBJ1-2	TGCGCCAGCAGCTTGGCCAGGGTAAGGGATGGCTACACCTTC	CASSLARVRDGYTF
-	-	TRBV11-3	TRBJ2-6	TGTGCCAGCAGCTTAACCCTACCTCGCTCTGGGGCCAACGTCCTGACTTTC	CASSLTLPRSGANVLTF
TRBD1	-	TRBV9	TRBJ2-1	TGTGCCAGCAGCGACCGGGACAGGGGGCTAGCGGGCGTTTTCTCCTACAATGAGCAGTTCTTC	CASSDRDRGLAGVFSYNEQFF
TRBD2	-	TRBV10-3	TRBJ2-1	TGTGCCATCAGTGAGTCTCAGGCTAGCGGAGATAACAATGAGCAGTTCTTC	CAISESQASGDNNEQFF
-	-	TRBV6-1	TRBJ1-5	TGTGCCAGCAGCAGGGGCTCAGGGAGCAATCAGCCCCAGCATTTT	CASSRGSGSNQPQHF
-	-	TRBV21-1	TRBJ1-6	TGTGCCAGCAGCAAAGAGGTCCGTCTAAGCTCCTATAATTCACCCCTCCACTTT	CASSKEVRLSSYNSPLHF
TRBD1	few	TRBV5-4	TRBJ1-1	TGTGCCAGCAGCTCTCAGGGGGCGGGCACTGAAGCTTTCTTT	CASSSQGAGTEAFF
-	medium-sized	TRBV2	TRBJ2-7	TGTGCCAGCGGTGAGGGCTACGAGCAGTACTTC	CASGEGYEQYF
TRBD1	-	TRBV14	TRBJ2-5	TGTGCCAGCAGCCCAATTGACAGGGGGCGAGAGACCCAGTACTTC	CASSPIDRGRETQYF
-	-	TRBV14	TRBJ1-1	TGTGCCAGCAGCCAAGAAAGGATACACCTGAACACTGAAGCTTTCTTT	CASSQERIHLNTEAFF
TRBD2	-	TRBV19	TRBJ2-1	TGTGCCAGTAGCCGAGCGGGGGGCTCGTACAATGAGCAGTTCTTC	CASSRAGGSYNEQFF
-	-	TRBV11-2	TRBJ1-3	TGTGCCAGCAGCTTATTGGTCGGCGGAAACACCATATATTTT	CASSLLVGGNTIYF
-	-	TRBV7-2	TRBJ2-5	TGTGCCAGCAGCACCCGGGGAGCGCAAGAGACCCAGTACTTC	CASSTRGAQETQYF
TRBD2	-	TRBV4-1	TRBJ2-6	TGCGCCAGCAGCCAAGACCCTAGCGGGGCCGACTCTGGGGCCAACGTCCTGACTTTC	CASSQDPSGADSGANVLTF
TRBD1	-	TRBV18	TRBJ1-3	TGTGCCAGCTCATCTTCTTACTCCGGGACAGGGAGAAACACCATATATTTT	CASSSSYSGTGRNTIYF
TRBD1	-	TRBV5-4	TRBJ2-5	TGTGCCAGCAGCAAAACAACGGGACAGGGGTGGGAGACCCAGTACTTC	CASSKTTGQGWETQYF
TRBD1	few	TRBV10-1	TRBJ1-5	TGCGCCAGCAGATCACAGGGGCCCTATAGCAATCAGCCCCAGCATTTT	CASRSQGPYSNQPQHF
TRBD1	-	TRBV5-8	TRBJ1-5	TGTGCCAGCAGCGCCTCCGGGACAGGGGGCGATCAGCCCCAGCATTTT	CASSASGTGGDQPQHF